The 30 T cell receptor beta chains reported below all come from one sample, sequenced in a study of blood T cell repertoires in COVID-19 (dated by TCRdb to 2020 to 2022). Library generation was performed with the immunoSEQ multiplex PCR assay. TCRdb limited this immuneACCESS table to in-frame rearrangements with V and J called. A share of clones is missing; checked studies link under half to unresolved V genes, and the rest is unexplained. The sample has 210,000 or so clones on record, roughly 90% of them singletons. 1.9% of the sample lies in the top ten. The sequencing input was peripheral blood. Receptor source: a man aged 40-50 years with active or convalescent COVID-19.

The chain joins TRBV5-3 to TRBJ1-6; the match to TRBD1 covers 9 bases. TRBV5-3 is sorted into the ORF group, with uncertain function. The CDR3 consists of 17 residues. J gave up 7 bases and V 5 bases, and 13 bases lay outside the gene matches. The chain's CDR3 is CARSIPGQGPGNSPLHF. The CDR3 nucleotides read TGTGCCAGAAGTATACCGGGACAGGGTCCGGGGAATTCACCCCTCCACTTT.

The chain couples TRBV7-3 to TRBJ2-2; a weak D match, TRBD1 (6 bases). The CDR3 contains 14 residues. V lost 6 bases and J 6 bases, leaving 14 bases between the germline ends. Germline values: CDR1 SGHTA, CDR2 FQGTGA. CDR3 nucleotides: TGTGCCAGCAGGCACAGGGCAGGGGCCGGGGAGCTGTTTTTT. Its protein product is CASRHRAGAGELFF.

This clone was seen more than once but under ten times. The CDR3 loop is CASTSERSNQPQHF. DNA of the CDR3: TGTGCCAGCACATCCGAGAGGAGCAATCAGCCCCAGCATTTT. This chain joins TRBV2 and TRBJ1-5; no definite D call. In germline, CDR1 is SNHLY, CDR2 FYNNEI. This CDR3 has 14 residues. Deletions cut 7 bases from V and 1 base from J, with 11 bases between.

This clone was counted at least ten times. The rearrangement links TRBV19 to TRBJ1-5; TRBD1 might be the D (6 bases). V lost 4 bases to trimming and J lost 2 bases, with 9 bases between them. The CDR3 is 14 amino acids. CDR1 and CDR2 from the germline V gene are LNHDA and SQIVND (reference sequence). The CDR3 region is CASSSWGRNQPQHF. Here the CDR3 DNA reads TGTGCCAGTAGTAGTTGGGGGCGCAATCAGCCCCAGCATTTT.

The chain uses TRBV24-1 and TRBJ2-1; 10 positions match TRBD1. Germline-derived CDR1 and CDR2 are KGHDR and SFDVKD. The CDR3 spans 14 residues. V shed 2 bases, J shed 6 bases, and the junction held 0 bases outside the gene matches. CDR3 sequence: CATSDWTGGNEQFF. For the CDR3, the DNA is TGTGCCACCAGTGATTGGACAGGGGGCAATGAGCAGTTCTTC.

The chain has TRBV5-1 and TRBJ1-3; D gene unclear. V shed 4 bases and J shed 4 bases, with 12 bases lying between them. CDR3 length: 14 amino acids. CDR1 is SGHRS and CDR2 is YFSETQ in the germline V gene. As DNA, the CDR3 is TGCGCCAGCAGCCTAGGCGCCGAGGGAAACACCATATATTTT. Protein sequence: CASSLGAEGNTIYF.

For the CDR3, the DNA is TGTGCCAGCAGTTACGGGACACGAACGAATGAGCAGTTCTTC. Its translation: CASSYGTRTNEQFF. This rearrangement joins TRBV6-2 or TRBV6-3 to TRBJ2-1; the D gene is possibly TRBD1 (6 bases). From germline, CDR1 is MNHEY and CDR2 SVGEGT. Trimming cost V 2 bases and J 7 bases, with 12 bases left between them. CDR3 size: 14 residues.

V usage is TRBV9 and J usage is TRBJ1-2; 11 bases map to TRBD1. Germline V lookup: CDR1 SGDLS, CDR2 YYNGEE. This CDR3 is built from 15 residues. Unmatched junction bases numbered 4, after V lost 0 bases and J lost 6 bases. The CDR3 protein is CASSVVPGQGDGYTF. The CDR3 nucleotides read TGTGCCAGCAGCGTAGTTCCGGGACAGGGGGATGGCTACACCTTC.

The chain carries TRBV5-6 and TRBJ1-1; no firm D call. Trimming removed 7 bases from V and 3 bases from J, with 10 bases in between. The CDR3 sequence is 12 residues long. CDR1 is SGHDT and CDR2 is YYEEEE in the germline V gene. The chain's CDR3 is CASSYVDTEAFF. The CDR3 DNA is TGTGCCAGCTCCTACGTGGACACTGAAGCTTTCTTT.

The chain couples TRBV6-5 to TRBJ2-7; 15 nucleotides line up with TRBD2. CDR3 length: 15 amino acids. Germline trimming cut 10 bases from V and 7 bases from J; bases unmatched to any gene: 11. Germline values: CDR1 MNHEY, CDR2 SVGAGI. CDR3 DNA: TGTGCCACTCGCCGGACTAGCGGGAGGGCCGAAGAGCAGTACTTC. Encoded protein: CATRRTSGRAEEQYF.

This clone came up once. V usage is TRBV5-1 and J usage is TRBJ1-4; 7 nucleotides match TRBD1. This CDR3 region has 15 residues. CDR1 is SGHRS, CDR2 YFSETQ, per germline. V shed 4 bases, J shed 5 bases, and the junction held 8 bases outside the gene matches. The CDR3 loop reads CASSPGQGGNEKLFF. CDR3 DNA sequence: TGCGCCAGCAGCCCGGGGCAGGGGGGAAATGAAAAACTGTTTTTT.

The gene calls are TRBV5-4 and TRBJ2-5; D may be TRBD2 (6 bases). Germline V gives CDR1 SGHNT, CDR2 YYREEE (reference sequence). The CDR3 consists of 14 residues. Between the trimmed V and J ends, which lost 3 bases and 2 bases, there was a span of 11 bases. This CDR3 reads CASSSAGTQETQYF. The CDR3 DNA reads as TGTGCCAGCAGCTCCGCGGGGACTCAAGAGACCCAGTACTTC. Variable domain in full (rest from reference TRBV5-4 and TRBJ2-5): ETGVTQSPTHLIKTRGQQVTLRCSSQSGHNTVSWYQQALGQGPQFIFQYYREEENGRGNFPPRFSGLQFPNYSSELNVNALELDDSALYLCASSSAGTQETQYFGPGTRLLVL.

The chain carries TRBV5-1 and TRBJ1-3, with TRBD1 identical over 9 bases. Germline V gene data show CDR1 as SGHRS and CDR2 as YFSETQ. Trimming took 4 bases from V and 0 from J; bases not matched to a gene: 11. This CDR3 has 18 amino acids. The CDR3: CASSLGGQGTFSGNTIYF. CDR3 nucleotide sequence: TGCGCCAGCAGCCTCGGGGGACAGGGTACATTCTCTGGAAACACCATATATTTT.

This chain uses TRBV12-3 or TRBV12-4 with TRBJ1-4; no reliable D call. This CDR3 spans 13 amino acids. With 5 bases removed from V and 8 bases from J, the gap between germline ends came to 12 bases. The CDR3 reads CASSAAESEKLFF. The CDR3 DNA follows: TGTGCCAGCAGTGCTGCGGAGAGCGAAAAACTGTTTTTT.

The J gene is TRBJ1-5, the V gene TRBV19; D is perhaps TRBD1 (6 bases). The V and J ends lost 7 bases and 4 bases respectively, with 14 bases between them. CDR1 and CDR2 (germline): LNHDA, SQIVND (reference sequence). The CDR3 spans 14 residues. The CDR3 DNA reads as TGTGCCAGTACCACGGGGACAAATAATCAGCCCCAGCATTTT. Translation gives CASTTGTNNQPQHF.

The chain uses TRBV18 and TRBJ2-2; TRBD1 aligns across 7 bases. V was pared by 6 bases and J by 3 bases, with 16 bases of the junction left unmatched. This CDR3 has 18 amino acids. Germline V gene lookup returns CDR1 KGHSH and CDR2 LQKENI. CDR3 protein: CASSLNRQGGIYTGELFF. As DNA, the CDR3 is TGTGCCAGCTCCCTTAACAGACAGGGCGGCATATACACCGGGGAGCTGTTTTTT.

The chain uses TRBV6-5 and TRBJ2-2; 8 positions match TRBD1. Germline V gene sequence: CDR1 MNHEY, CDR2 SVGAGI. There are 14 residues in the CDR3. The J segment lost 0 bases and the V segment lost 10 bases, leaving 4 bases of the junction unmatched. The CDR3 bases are TGTGCCATAGCACAGGGGGCGAACACCGGGGAGCTGTTTTTT. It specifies CAIAQGANTGELFF.

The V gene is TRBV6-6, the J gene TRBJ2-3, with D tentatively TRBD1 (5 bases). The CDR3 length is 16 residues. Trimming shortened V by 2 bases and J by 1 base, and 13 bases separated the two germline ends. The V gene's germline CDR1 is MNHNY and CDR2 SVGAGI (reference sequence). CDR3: CASSYRPGWGTDTQYF. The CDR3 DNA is TGTGCCAGCAGTTACAGGCCAGGGTGGGGCACAGATACGCAGTATTTT.

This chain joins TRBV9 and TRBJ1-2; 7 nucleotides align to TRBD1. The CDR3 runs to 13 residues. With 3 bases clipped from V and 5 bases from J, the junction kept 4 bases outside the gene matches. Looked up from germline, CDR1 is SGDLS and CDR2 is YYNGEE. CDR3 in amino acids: CASSDSRGYGYTF. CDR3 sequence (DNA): TGTGCCAGCAGCGACTCCAGGGGGTATGGCTACACCTTC.

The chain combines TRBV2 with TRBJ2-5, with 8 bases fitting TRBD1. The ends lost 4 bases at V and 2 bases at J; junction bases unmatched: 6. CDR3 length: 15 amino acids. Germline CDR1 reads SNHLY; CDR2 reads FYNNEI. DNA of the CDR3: TGTGCCAGCAGTGTGGACAGGGCAGGTCAAGAGACCCAGTACTTC. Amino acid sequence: CASSVDRAGQETQYF.

CDR3 nucleotides: TGCGCCAGCAGCCCTAGCGGGGGGCTTTACAATGAGCAGTTCTTC. Amino acid sequence: CASSPSGGLYNEQFF. The chain joins TRBV5-1 to TRBJ2-1, with 11 bases aligning to TRBD2. The CDR3 loop spans 15 amino acids. J gave up 4 bases and V 4 bases, and 4 bases lay outside the gene matches. Per germline, CDR1 SGHRS and CDR2 YFSETQ.

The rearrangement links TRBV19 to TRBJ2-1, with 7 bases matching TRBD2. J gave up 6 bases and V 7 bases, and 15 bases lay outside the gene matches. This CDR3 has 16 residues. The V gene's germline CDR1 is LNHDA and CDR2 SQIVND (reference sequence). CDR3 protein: CASTPSHSGPINEQFF. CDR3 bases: TGTGCCAGTACCCCTTCACATAGCGGGCCCATCAATGAGCAGTTCTTC. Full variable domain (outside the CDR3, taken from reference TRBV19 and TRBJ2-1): DGGITQSPKYLFRKEGQNVTLSCEQNLNHDAMYWYRQDPGQGLRLIYYSQIVNDFQKGDIAEGYSVSREKKESFPLTVTSAQKNPTAFYLCASTPSHSGPINEQFFGPGTRLTVL.

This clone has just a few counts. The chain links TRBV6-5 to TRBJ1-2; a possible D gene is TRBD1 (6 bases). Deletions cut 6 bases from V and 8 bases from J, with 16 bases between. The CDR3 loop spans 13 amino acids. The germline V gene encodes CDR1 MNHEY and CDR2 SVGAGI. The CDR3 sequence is CASSPRTDRGYTF. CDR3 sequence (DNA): TGTGCCAGCAGCCCCCGGACAGACCGAGGCTACACCTTC.

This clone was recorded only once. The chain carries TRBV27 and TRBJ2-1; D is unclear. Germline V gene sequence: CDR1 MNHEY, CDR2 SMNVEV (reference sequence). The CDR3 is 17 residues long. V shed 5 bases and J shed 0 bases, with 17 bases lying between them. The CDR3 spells CASSPRRSRSSYNEQFF. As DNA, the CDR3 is TGTGCCAGCAGTCCCCGAAGGAGCCGAAGCTCCTACAATGAGCAGTTCTTC.

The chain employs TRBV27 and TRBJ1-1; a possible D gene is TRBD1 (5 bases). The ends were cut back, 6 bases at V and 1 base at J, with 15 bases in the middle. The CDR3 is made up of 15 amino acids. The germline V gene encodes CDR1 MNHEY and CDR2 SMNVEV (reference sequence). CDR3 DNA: TGTGCCAGCAGGCCCGGCGGGGGGGGGAACACTGAAGCTTTCTTT. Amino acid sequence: CASRPGGGGNTEAFF.

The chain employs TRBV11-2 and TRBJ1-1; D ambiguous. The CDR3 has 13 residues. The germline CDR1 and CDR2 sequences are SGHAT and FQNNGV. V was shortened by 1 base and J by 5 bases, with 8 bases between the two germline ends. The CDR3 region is CASSLVRGTEAFF. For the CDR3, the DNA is TGTGCCAGCAGCTTAGTTCGGGGTACTGAAGCTTTCTTT.

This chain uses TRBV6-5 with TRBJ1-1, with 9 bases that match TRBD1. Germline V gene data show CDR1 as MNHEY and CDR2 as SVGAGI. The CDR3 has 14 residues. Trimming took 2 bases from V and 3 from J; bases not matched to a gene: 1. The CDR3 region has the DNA TGTGCCAGCAGTTACGACAGGGGGGACACTGAAGCTTTCTTT. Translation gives CASSYDRGDTEAFF.

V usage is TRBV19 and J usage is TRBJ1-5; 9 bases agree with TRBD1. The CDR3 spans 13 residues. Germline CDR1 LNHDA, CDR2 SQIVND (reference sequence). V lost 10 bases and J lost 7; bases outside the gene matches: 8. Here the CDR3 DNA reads TGTGCCACCGAATTGACAGGGGGACAGCCCCAGCATTTT. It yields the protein CATELTGGQPQHF.

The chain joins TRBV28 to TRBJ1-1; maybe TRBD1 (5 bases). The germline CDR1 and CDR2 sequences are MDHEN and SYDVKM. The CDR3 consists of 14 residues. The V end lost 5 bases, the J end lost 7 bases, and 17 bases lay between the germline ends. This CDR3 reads CASSPKQARHEAFF. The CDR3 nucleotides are TGTGCCAGCAGTCCTAAACAGGCCCGACATGAAGCTTTCTTT. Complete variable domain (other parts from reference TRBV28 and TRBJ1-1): DVKVTQSSRYLVKRTGEKVFLECVQDMDHENMFWYRQDPGLGLRLIYFSYDVKMKEKGDIPEGYSVSREKKERFSLILESASTNQTSMYLCASSPKQARHEAFFGQGTRLTVV.

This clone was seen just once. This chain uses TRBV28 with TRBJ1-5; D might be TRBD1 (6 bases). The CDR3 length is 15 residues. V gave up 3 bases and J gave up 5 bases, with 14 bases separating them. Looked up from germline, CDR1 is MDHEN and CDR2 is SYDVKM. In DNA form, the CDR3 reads TGTGCCAGCAGTTTCCGAACAGGGCCCCATCAGCCCCAGCATTTT. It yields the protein CASSFRTGPHQPQHF.